A selection of T cell receptor beta chains follows, all from one sample in a study of CDR3 diversity in severe acne. TCRdb recomputed calls from the PCR reads with MiXCR, one row per CDR3 protein. The sample lists more than 85,000 distinct CDR3 sequences, 51% occurring once. The sequenced material came from blood. These receptors originate from a male donor with acne. The CDR3 runs from the conserved cysteine through the conserved F or W. Fields, in order: V gene, J gene, CDR3 length, clone size, CDR3 protein. Expanded clones get a size class; other rows say once, few or many, or leave the size out.

TRBV2	TRBJ2-1	15	many	CASSERLSSYNEQFF
TRBV7-3	TRBJ2-7	14	.	CASSLFAGSDEQYF
TRBV9	TRBJ1-2	15	many	CASSVDGSSVYGYTF
TRBV27	TRBJ2-1	15	.	CAGSQDGSSYNEQFF
TRBV29-1	TRBJ2-7	12	.	CSVEVKGREQYF
TRBV9	TRBJ2-7	17	medium-sized	CASSSGLAGGPGHEQYF
TRBV29-1	TRBJ2-7	17	.	CSVDPLAIKAIPYERYF
TRBV27	TRBJ2-3	16	.	CASSPRGSPRRDTQYF
TRBV5-6	TRBJ1-4	16	.	CASSLGEEKKKKKLFF
TRBV11-1	TRBJ2-5	14	.	CASSPRGGQETQYF
TRBV19	TRBJ2-1	12	.	CASNSGSKEQFF